This TCR beta chain was recovered during a study of cytomegalovirus exposure and HLA in healthy donors. Primers: 60 Vbeta forward and 13 Jbeta reverse. Produced via immunoSEQ multiplex PCR; TCRdb's table is partial and in-frame only. The table records some 98,000 clones, around 67% of them present only once. From germline, CDR1 is KGHSH and CDR2 LQKENI. The CDR3 spans 18 residues. V was clipped by 6 bases and J by 0 bases, with 24 bases between them. Study-wide points: Reported performance of the classifier showed diagnosis of cytomegalovirus status with high specificity and sensitivity. Accurate prediction of HLA-A and HLA-B alleles (for most subjects) was reportedly achieved from TCR beta sequences.

For this clone: No antigen is known for it.

The specimen was PBMCs. The source of this sequence is a man aged 45-65 years in good health and CMV-seronegative. The chain carries TRBV18 and TRBJ2-7, with TRBD2 as a possible D gene (6 bases). CDR3 sequence: CASSLLGGAAQNSYEQYF. The CDR3 DNA reads as TGTGCCAGCTCTCTGCTCGGCGGGGCCGCCCAAAACTCCTACGAGCAGTACTTC.